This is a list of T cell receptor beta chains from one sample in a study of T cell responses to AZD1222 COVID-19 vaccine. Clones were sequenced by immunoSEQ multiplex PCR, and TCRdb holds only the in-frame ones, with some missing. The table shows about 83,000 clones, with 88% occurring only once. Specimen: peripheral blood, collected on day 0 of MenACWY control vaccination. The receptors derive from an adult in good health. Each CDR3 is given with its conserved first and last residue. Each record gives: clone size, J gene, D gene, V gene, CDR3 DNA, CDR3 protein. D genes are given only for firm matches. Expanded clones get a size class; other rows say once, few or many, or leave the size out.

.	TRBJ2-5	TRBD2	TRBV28	TGTGCCAGCAGTTTAGGATTCATCGAACTAGCGGACCAAGAGACCCAGTACTTC	CASSLGFIELADQETQYF
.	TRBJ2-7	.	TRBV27	TGTGCCAGCAGCCACGGGACGATTCCCTACGAGCAGTACTTC	CASSHGTIPYEQYF
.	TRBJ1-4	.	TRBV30	TGTGCCTGGAGTCTGGACAGTTCTGAAAAACTGTTTTTT	CAWSLDSSEKLFF
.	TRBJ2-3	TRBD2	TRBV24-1	TGTGCCACCAGTGATAGGGGAAGCGGGACGAAGAGGGATACGCAGTATTTT	CATSDRGSGTKRDTQYF
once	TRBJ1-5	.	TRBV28	TGTGCCAGCAGTATATCATTTGATCAGCCCCAGCATTTT	CASSISFDQPQHF
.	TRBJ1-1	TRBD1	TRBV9	TGTGCCAGCAGCGCCAGACAGGGACCCACTGAAGCTTTCTTT	CASSARQGPTEAFF
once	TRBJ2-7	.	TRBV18	TGTGCCAGCTCACCAAAGGTGGACGAGCAGTACTTC	CASSPKVDEQYF
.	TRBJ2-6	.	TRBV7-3	TGTGCCAGTAGGGACTCTGGGGCCAACGTCCTGACTTTC	CASRDSGANVLTF
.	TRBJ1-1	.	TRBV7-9	TGTGCCAGCAGCTACACACAGAACACTGAAGCTTTCTTT	CASSYTQNTEAFF
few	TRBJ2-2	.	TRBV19	TGTGCCAGTAGTCGGGACATTATGAACACCGGGGAGCTGTTTTTT	CASSRDIMNTGELFF
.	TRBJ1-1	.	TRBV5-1	TGCGCCAGCAGCTTAGGACCGGGGACCTCAGAAGCTTTCTTT	CASSLGPGTSEAFF
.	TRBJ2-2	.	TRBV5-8	TGTGCCAGCAGCTCCCGCCCCGGCAGGGCGAACACCGGGGAGCTGTTTTTT	CASSSRPGRANTGELFF
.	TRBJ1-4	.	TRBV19	TGTGCCACTTCCATTAAAGGGGCCCTATCGCGTGGGCTTAATGAAAAACTGTTTTTT	CATSIKGALSRGLNEKLFF
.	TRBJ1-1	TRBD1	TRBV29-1	TGCAGCGTTGAACGACAGGGCACTGAAGCTTTCTTT	CSVERQGTEAFF
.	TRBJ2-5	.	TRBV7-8	TGTGCCAGCAGCCCCCAGGGTTTGTTGTGGACCCAGTACTTC	CASSPQGLLWTQYF
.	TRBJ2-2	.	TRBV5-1	TGCGCCAGCAACGAAGGTTCGGACACCGGGGAGCTGTTTTTT	CASNEGSDTGELFF
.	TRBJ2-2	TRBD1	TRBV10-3	TGTGCCATCACTCCGGACAGGGTTAGCGGGGAGCTGTTTTTT	CAITPDRVSGELFF
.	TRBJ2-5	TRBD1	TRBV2	TGTGCCAGCAGTGGGGGGACAGGGGTCTTCCAAGAGACCCAGTACTTC	CASSGGTGVFQETQYF
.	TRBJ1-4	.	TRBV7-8	TGTGCCAGTGGTCGTGGGAGGTTAAATGAAAAACTGTTTTTT	CASGRGRLNEKLFF
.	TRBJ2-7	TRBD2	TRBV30	TGTGCCTGGATGATAGCGGGAGGCTACGAGCAGTACTTC	CAWMIAGGYEQYF
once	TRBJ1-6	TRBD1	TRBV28	TGTGCCAGCAGTTTAGACAGGGACCTCCACTTT	CASSLDRDLHF
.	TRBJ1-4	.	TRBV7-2	TGTGCCAGCAGCTTAATATACTCAGGGAGGGGGATCGGTGAAAAACTGTTTTTT	CASSLIYSGRGIGEKLFF
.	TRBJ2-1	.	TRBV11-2	TGTGCCAGCAGCTTCCGCAGGCAGGGGATCGGGAATGAGCAGTTCTTC	CASSFRRQGIGNEQFF
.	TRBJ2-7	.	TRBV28	TGTGCCAGCAGTTACCTCTACGAGCAGTACTTC	CASSYLYEQYF
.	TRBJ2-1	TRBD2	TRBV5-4	TGTGCCAGCAGCTTGACTAGCGGGTCCTACAATGAGCAGTTCTTC	CASSLTSGSYNEQFF
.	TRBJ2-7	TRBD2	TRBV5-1	TGCGCCAGCAGCAACTTAGCGGGAGCAAGTAAATACGAGCAGTACTTC	CASSNLAGASKYEQYF
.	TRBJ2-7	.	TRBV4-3	TGCGCCAGCAGCCAAGGAGCTGCAGGACTAGAAGGGGGACACGAGCAGTACTTC	CASSQGAAGLEGGHEQYF
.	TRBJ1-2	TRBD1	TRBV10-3	TGTGCCATCAGTGATTCCGGGACAGAGAATGGCTACACCTTC	CAISDSGTENGYTF
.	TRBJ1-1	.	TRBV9	TGTGCCAGCAGCGTAGATCTGATCGGGAACACTGAAGCTTTCTTT	CASSVDLIGNTEAFF